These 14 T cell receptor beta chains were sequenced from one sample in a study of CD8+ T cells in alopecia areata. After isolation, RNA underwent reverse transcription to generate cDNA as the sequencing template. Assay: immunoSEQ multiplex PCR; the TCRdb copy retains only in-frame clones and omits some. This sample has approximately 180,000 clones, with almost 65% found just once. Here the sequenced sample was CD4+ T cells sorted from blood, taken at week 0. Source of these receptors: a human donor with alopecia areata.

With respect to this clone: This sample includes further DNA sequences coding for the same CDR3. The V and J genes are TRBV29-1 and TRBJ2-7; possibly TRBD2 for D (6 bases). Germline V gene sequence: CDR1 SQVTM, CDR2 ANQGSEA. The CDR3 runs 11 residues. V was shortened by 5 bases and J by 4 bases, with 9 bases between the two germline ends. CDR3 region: CSVKGGYEQYF. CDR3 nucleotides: TGCAGCGTTAAGGGAGGTTACGAGCAGTACTTC.

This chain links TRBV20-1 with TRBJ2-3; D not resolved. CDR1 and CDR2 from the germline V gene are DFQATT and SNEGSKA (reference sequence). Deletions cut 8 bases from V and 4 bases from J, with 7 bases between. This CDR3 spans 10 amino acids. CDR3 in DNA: TGCAGTCCCGAAGCAGATACGCAGTATTTT. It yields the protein CSPEADTQYF.

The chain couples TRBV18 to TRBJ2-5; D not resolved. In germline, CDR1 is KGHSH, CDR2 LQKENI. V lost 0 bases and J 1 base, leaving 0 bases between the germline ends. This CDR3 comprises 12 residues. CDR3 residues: CASSPPQETQYF. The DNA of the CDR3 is TGTGCCAGCTCACCACCCCAAGAGACCCAGTACTTC.

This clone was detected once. The CDR3 nucleotides are TGTGCCTGGAGTTTTGGGAACACTGAAGCTTTCTTT. As protein: CAWSFGNTEAFF. V usage is TRBV30 and J usage is TRBJ1-1; the D is unclear. Per the germline V gene, CDR1 is GTSNPN and CDR2 is SVGIG (reference sequence). Trimming removed 2 bases from V and 1 base from J, with 5 bases in between. The CDR3 length is 12 residues.

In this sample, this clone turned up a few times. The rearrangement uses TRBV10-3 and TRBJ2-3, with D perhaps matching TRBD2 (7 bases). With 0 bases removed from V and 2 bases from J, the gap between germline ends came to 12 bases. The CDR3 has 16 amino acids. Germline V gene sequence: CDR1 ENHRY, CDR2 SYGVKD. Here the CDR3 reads CAISESTGGLTDTQYF. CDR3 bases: TGTGCCATCAGTGAGTCGACCGGGGGGCTCACAGATACGCAGTATTTT.

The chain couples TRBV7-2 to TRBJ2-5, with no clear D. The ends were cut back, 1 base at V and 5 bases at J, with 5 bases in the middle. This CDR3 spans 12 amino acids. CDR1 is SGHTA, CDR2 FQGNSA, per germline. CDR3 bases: TGTGCCAGCAGCTTAGAGTTTGAGACCCAGTACTTC. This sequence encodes CASSLEFETQYF.

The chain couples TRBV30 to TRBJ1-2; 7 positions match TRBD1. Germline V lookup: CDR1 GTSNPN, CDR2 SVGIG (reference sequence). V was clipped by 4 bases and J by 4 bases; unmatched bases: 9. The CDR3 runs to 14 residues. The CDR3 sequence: CAWKSQTGTYGYTF. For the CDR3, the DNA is TGTGCCTGGAAGTCCCAGACAGGGACCTATGGCTACACCTTC.

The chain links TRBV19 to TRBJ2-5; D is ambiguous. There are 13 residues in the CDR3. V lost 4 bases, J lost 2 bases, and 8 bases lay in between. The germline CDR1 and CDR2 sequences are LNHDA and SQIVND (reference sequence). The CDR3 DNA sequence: TGTGCCAGTAGTAGGGCGCCTCAAGAGACCCAGTACTTC. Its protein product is CASSRAPQETQYF.

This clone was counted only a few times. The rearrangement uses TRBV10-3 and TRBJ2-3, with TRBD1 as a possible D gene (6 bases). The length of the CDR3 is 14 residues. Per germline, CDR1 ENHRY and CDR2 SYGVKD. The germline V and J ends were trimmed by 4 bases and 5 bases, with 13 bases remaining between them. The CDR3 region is CAISGRDIGDTQYF. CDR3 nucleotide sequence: TGTGCCATCAGTGGTCGGGACATCGGAGATACGCAGTATTTT.

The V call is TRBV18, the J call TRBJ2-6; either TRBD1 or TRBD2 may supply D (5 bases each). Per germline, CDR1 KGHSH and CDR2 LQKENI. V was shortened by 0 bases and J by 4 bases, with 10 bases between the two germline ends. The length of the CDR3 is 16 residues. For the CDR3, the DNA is TGTGCCAGCTCACCACCCCTGGGGGTCGGGGCCAACGTCCTGACTTTC. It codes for CASSPPLGVGANVLTF.

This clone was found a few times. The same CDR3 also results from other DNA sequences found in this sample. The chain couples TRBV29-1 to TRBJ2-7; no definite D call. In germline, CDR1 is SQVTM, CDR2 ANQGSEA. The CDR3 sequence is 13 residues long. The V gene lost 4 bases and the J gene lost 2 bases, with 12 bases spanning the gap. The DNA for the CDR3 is TGCAGCGTTGTAGGCAGGTTAACCTACGAGCAGTACTTC. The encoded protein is CSVVGRLTYEQYF.

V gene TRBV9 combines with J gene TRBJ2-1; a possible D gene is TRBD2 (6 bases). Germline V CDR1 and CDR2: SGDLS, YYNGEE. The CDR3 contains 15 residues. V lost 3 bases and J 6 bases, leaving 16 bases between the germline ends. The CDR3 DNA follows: TGTGCCAGCAGCGGGGGACTCCTAGCCTCCAATGAGCAGTTCTTC. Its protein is CASSGGLLASNEQFF.

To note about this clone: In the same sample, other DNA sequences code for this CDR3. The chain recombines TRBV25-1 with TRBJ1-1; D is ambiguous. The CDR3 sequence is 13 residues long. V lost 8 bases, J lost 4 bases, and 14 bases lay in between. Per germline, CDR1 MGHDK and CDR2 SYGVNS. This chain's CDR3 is CASSLGSGTEAFF. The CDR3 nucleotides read TGTGCCAGCTCTCTGGGGAGTGGCACTGAAGCTTTCTTT.

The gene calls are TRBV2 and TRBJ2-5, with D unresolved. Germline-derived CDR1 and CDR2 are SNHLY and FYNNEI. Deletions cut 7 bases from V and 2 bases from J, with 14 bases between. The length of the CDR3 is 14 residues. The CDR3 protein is CASTDPRHQETQYF. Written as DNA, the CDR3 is TGTGCCAGCACGGACCCCCGGCATCAAGAGACCCAGTACTTC.